One T cell receptor (beta chain) is described in this entry. A read error is possible here, since a much larger clone lies one base away. Amplification of ligated cDNA took four PCR rounds with SP2 and nested alpha and beta constant primers. Reverse transcription of blood and skin TCR RNA was primed at alpha and beta constant regions. TCRdb re-called the UMI-ligation and nested PCR reads through MiXCR, storing one row per CDR3 protein. The sample has about 26,000 distinct CDR3 sequences; over 4% are singletons. This CDR3 has 14 residues. Germline CDR1 is SGHRS and CDR2 is YFSETQ. V gave up 1 base and J gave up 3 bases, with 10 bases separating them. A UMI-containing oligonucleotide was joined by 3' ligation to the TCR cDNA template. Whole-blood samples were roughly 2.7 ml of peripheral blood from healthy adult volunteers. Reverse transcription used DNase-treated unsorted total RNA, aiming for roughly 1 to 1000 ng.

The data were taken from a study of naive and memory T cell subsets. This chain uses TRBV5-1 with TRBJ2-5; D is unclear. The receptor was isolated from an adult in good health. The specimen was blood. For the CDR3, the DNA is TGCGCCAGCAGCTTGTCCTCCCGCGAAGAGACCCAGTACTTC. This gives the protein CASSLSSREETQYF.